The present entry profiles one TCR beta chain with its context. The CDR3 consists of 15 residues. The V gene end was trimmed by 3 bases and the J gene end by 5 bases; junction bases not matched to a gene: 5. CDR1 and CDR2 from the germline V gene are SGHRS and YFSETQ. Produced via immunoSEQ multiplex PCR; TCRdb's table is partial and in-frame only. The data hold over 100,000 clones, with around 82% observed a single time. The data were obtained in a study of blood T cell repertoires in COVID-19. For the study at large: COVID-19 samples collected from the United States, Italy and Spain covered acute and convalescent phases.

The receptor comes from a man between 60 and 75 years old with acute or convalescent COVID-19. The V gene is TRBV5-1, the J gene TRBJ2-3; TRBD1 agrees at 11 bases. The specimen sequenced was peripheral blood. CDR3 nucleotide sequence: TGCGCCAGCAGCTCGGGGGACAGGGGGATAGATACGCAGTATTTT. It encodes CASSSGDRGIDTQYF.